This entry lists 22 T cell receptor beta chains sequenced from one sample in a study of CXCR3-negative and CXCR3-positive naive CD8 T cells. Study observations and caveats: Naive CXCR3-positive cells had TRB CDR3s more hydrophobic than those of CXCR3-negative naive cells.

It was by 5' RACE with UMI labels that the TRB cDNA libraries were prepared. Reanalyzing the 5' RACE reads, TCRdb keeps one entry per CDR3 protein, without DNA. This sample's table has some 140,000 distinct CDR3 sequences. Their antigens remain unidentified. The material sequenced was naive CXCR3+ CD8+ T cells from blood. Subset of the sample: CD45RO-CCR7+CD27+CD95- naive CD8+ T cells expressing CXCR3 (TNR3+). The receptors originated from a human donor in good health. Some clones in this sample may be carry-over from other donors' samples.

The chain combines TRBV7-3 with TRBJ2-3; TCRdb indicates TRBD2, and absent DNA this call remains unverified. Germline CDR1 reads SGHTA; CDR2 reads FQGTGA. This CDR3 region has 13 residues. The CDR3 region is CASRVGLADTQYF.

The gene calls are TRBV4-2 and TRBJ2-7. CDR1 and CDR2 (germline): LGHNA, YNFKEQ. There are 14 residues in the CDR3. CDR3 sequence: CASSQGESSYEQYF.

J is TRBJ2-2 and V is TRBV7-6; TCRdb lists TRBD1, though no DNA is available to test this call. Germline CDR1 is SGHVS and CDR2 is FNYEAQ. The CDR3 is made up of 16 amino acids. The CDR3 sequence: CASSTMRGASTGELFF.

The gene calls are TRBV12-3 or TRBV12-4 and TRBJ2-3; the TCRdb D gene call, TRBD2, has no DNA to confirm it. This CDR3 comprises 15 residues. The CDR3 region is CASSPTSGGMDTQYF.

The rearrangement uses TRBV7-7 and TRBJ2-1; the D call from TCRdb, TRBD1, cannot be confirmed without DNA. Germline V lookup: CDR1 SSHAT, CDR2 FNYEAQ (reference sequence). The CDR3 has 15 amino acids. This CDR3 reads CASSVDRGDYNEQFF.

CDR3 sequence: CSARTVMSSEQYF. The chain employs TRBV20-1 and TRBJ2-7. CDR1 DFQATT and CDR2 SNEGSKA come from the germline V gene (reference sequence). The CDR3 is made up of 13 amino acids.

The chain has TRBV5-1 and TRBJ1-1; TCRdb's D gene call, TRBD1, goes unchecked for lack of DNA. The CDR3 totals 12 residues. Looked up from germline, CDR1 is SGHRS and CDR2 is YFSETQ. CDR3 loop: CASRQGNTEAFF.

This chain joins TRBV19 and TRBJ2-3; no DNA is available, so the TRBD2 call from TCRdb remains unchecked. The CDR3 loop spans 16 amino acids. Germline CDR1 and CDR2: LNHDA and SQIVND (reference sequence). The CDR3 sequence: CASSILPTGLTDTQYF. Full variable domain (missing parts from reference TRBV19 and TRBJ2-3): DGGITQSPKYLFRKEGQNVTLSCEQNLNHDAMYWYRQDPGQGLRLIYYSQIVNDFQKGDIAEGYSVSREKKESFPLTVTSAQKNPTAFYLCASSILPTGLTDTQYFGPGTRLTVL.

The rearrangement uses TRBV28 and TRBJ2-1; no DNA is available, so the TRBD1 call from TCRdb remains unchecked. The length of the CDR3 is 14 residues. Per germline, CDR1 MDHEN and CDR2 SYDVKM. The CDR3 reads CASSLRGRPGEQFF.

The genes are TRBV7-9 and TRBJ1-2; the TCRdb D gene call, TRBD1, has no DNA to confirm it. The CDR3 totals 15 residues. Germline CDR1 is SEHNR and CDR2 is FQNEAQ (reference sequence). CDR3 amino acids: CASRAPMGQVDGYTF. The complete variable domain, with remaining parts taken from reference TRBV7-9 and TRBJ1-2, reads DTGVSQNPRHKITKRGQNVTFRCDPISEHNRLYWYRQTLGQGPEFLTYFQNEAQLEKSRLLSDRFSAERPKGSFSTLEIQRTEQGDSAMYLCASRAPMGQVDGYTFGSGTRLTVV.

The chain couples TRBV5-1 to TRBJ2-7. Looked up from germline, CDR1 is SGHRS and CDR2 is YFSETQ. The CDR3 spans 13 residues. CDR3 amino acids: CASSTGYYLEQYF.

The V and J genes are TRBV5-5 and TRBJ2-6. CDR3 length equals 17 residues. Germline values: CDR1 SGHKS, CDR2 YYEKEE (reference sequence). The CDR3 spells CASSLVRVGDGANVLTF.

The chain joins TRBV7-3 to TRBJ2-7; with no DNA, the TCRdb D assignment of TRBD2 cannot be verified. This CDR3 is built from 15 residues. CDR1 is SGHTA, CDR2 FQGTGA, per germline. CDR3 loop: CASSLGLLGAYEQYF. The variable domain in full, completed from reference TRBV7-3 and TRBJ2-7, reads GAGVSQTPSNKVTEKGKYVELRCDPISGHTALYWYRQSLGQGPEFLIYFQGTGAADDSGLPNDRFFAVRPEGSVSTLKIQRTERGDSAVYLCASSLGLLGAYEQYFGPGTRLTVT.

The chain recombines TRBV29-1 with TRBJ1-1. The CDR3 covers 14 residues. The germline V gene has CDR1 SQVTM and CDR2 ANQGSEA. The CDR3 region is CSVVTPQLNTEAFF. Using reference TRBV29-1 and TRBJ1-1 for the parts outside the CDR3, the full variable domain is SAVISQKPSRDICQRGTSLTIQCQVDSQVTMMFWYRQQPGQSLTLIATANQGSEATYESGFVIDKFPISRPNLTFSTLTVSNMSPEDSSIYLCSVVTPQLNTEAFFGQGTRLTVV.

This CDR3 reads CATSRRLTKQETQYF. The chain couples TRBV15 to TRBJ2-5; TCRdb's assignment of TRBD2 cannot be checked, as there is no DNA. This CDR3 has 15 amino acids. Germline CDR1 reads LNHNV; CDR2 reads YYDKDF (reference sequence).

CDR3 protein: CASSSPWGAGHEQYF. The V gene is TRBV7-9, the J gene TRBJ2-7; lacking DNA, the TRBD1 call made by TCRdb goes unchecked. The germline V gene encodes CDR1 SEHNR and CDR2 FQNEAQ (reference sequence). The CDR3 runs to 15 residues. Looking up the rest from reference TRBV7-9 and TRBJ2-7 gives the full variable domain: DTGVSQNPRHKITKRGQNVTFRCDPISEHNRLYWYRQTLGQGPEFLTYFQNEAQLEKSRLLSDRFSAERPKGSFSTLEIQRTEQGDSAMYLCASSSPWGAGHEQYFGPGTRLTVT.

This sequence joins TRBV7-3 and TRBJ2-3; the TRBD1 assignment by TCRdb is unverifiable without DNA. The germline gives CDR1 SGHTA, CDR2 FQGTGA. The CDR3 extends over 17 amino acids. This CDR3 is CASSFPLDRGRTDTQYF. The entire variable domain, with the rest obtained from reference TRBV7-3 and TRBJ2-3, is as follows: GAGVSQTPSNKVTEKGKYVELRCDPISGHTALYWYRQSLGQGPEFLIYFQGTGAADDSGLPNDRFFAVRPEGSVSTLKIQRTERGDSAVYLCASSFPLDRGRTDTQYFGPGTRLTVL.

The chain has TRBV2 and TRBJ2-2; no DNA is available, so the TRBD1 call from TCRdb remains unchecked. Germline CDR1 reads SNHLY; CDR2 reads FYNNEI. The CDR3 has 15 residues. The CDR3 loop reads CASRGQAPNTGELFF.

This rearrangement joins TRBV7-9 to TRBJ2-5; the TRBD2 assignment by TCRdb is unverifiable without DNA. CDR3 size: 16 residues. Germline CDR1 reads SEHNR; CDR2 reads FQNEAQ (reference sequence). The CDR3 is CASSSIGAGGRETQYF. The full variable domain, with the rest looked up from reference TRBV7-9 and TRBJ2-5, is DTGVSQNPRHKITKRGQNVTFRCDPISEHNRLYWYRQTLGQGPEFLTYFQNEAQLEKSRLLSDRFSAERPKGSFSTLEIQRTEQGDSAMYLCASSSIGAGGRETQYFGPGTRLLVL.

The gene calls are TRBV7-9 and TRBJ1-1. The CDR3 spans 16 residues. Germline values: CDR1 SEHNR, CDR2 FQNEAQ (reference sequence). CDR3: CASRTSWAEKNTEAFF. The variable domain in full, completed from reference TRBV7-9 and TRBJ1-1, reads DTGVSQNPRHKITKRGQNVTFRCDPISEHNRLYWYRQTLGQGPEFLTYFQNEAQLEKSRLLSDRFSAERPKGSFSTLEIQRTEQGDSAMYLCASRTSWAEKNTEAFFGQGTRLTVV.

This rearrangement joins TRBV7-9 to TRBJ1-2; the D call from TCRdb, TRBD1, cannot be confirmed without DNA. This CDR3 contains 18 residues. Germline V gene data show CDR1 as SEHNR and CDR2 as FQNEAQ (reference sequence). The CDR3 loop is CASSLSGHNGQGVDGYTF.

The rearrangement joins TRBV11-2 to TRBJ2-7; checking the TCRdb D call of TRBD1 is not possible without DNA. This CDR3 spans 13 amino acids. Germline V gives CDR1 SGHAT, CDR2 FQNNGV. Here the CDR3 reads CASSQGWSYEQYF.